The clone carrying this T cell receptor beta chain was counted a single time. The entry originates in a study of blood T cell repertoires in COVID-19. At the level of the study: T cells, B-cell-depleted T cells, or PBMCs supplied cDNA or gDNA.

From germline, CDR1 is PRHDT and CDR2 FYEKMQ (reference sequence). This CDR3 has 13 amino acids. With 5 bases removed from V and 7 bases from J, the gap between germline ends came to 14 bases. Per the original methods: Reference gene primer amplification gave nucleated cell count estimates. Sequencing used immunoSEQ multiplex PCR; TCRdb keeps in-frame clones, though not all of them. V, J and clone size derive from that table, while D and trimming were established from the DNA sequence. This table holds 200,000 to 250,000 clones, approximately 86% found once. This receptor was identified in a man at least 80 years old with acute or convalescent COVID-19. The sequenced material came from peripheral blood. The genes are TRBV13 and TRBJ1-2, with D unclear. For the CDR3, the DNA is TGTGCCAGCAGCCTTATCGGGGTGGCTGGCTACACCTTC. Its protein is CASSLIGVAGYTF. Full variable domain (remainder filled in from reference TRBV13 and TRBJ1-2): AAGVIQSPRHLIKEKRETATLKCYPIPRHDTVYWYQQGPGQDPQFLISFYEKMQSDKGSIPDRFSAQQFSDYHSELNMSSLELGDSALYFCASSLIGVAGYTFGSGTRLTVV.